These 29 T cell receptor beta chains were all obtained from the same sample, sequenced in a study of blood T cells in healthy people across ages. The authors ran a second PCR of about 6 to 11 cycles using a sample-barcoded 5' primer and a J-beta primer mix. Each CDR3 protein is one row after TCRdb ran MiXCR on the 5' RACE reads. The table includes 1.8 million or so distinct CDR3 sequences, 30% to 40% detected once. The sequenced sample consisted of blood. These receptor sequences come from a human donor in good health.

This clonotype was counted ten times or more. The junction departs from the called germline gene at one end, perhaps through a read error. This chain links TRBV5-1 with TRBJ1-2; D gene ambiguous. The CDR3 has 13 residues. Germline V gene lookup returns CDR1 SGHRS and CDR2 YFSETQ. CDR3 region: CASSLADNYGYTF. CDR3 sequence (DNA): TGTGCCAGCAGCTTAGCCGATAACTATGGCTACACCTTC.

This sequence joins TRBV6-2 or TRBV6-3 and TRBJ2-7; possible D gene TRBD1, 5 bases. The CDR3 contains 12 residues. Trimming cost V 4 bases and J 6 bases, with 10 bases left between them. Germline V gene sequence: CDR1 MNHEY, CDR2 SVGEGT. The CDR3 loop is CASSSRELEQYF. The CDR3 coding sequence is TGTGCCAGCAGTTCCAGGGAACTCGAGCAGTACTTC.

This clonotype was found once. The chain has TRBV7-2 and TRBJ1-1; no reliable D call. CDR3 size: 17 residues. Trimming took 1 base from V and 6 from J, leaving 21 bases between them. CDR1 is SGHTA and CDR2 is FQGNSA in the germline V gene. CDR3 in amino acids: CASSLDGPVGVVPEAFF. As DNA, the CDR3 is TGTGCCAGCAGCTTAGATGGTCCCGTGGGAGTAGTTCCTGAAGCTTTCTTT.

CDR3 bases: TGTGCCAGCAGCTTAGGAGTGGGGGGCGCGGGGGAAGAGACCCAGTACTTC. Translated, it gives CASSLGVGGAGEETQYF. This chain joins TRBV7-9 and TRBJ2-5, with D possibly matching TRBD2 (7 bases). The germline CDR1 and CDR2 sequences are SEHNR and FQNEAQ (reference sequence). This CDR3 comprises 17 residues. Trimming stripped 1 base from V and 3 bases from J, with 18 bases between.

The gene calls are TRBV9 and TRBJ1-4; the match to TRBD1 covers 7 bases. The CDR3 contains 14 residues. Trimming at V came to 2 bases and at J to 14 bases, leaving 12 bases not matched to a gene. Germline CDR1 SGDLS, CDR2 YYNGEE. CDR3 protein: CASSVNRDSGWLFF. Here the CDR3 DNA reads TGTGCCAGCAGCGTTAACCGGGACAGCGGATGGCTGTTTTTT. Full variable domain (rest looked up from reference TRBV9 and TRBJ1-4): DSGVTQTPKHLITATGQRVTLRCSPRSGDLSVYWYQQSLDQGLQFLIQYYNGEERAKGNILERFSAQQFPDLHSELNLSSLELGDSALYFCASSVNRDSGWLFFGSGTQLSVL.

V is TRBV18 and J is TRBJ2-5; D unclear. Per germline, CDR1 KGHSH and CDR2 LQKENI. The CDR3 has 13 residues. Trimming stripped 6 bases from V and 3 bases from J, with 11 bases between. The CDR3 reads CASSQHFEETQYF. The CDR3 DNA sequence: TGTGCCAGCTCCCAGCACTTTGAAGAGACCCAGTACTTC.

This clonotype was counted between two and nine times. This CDR3 is CASRTGTDSPEQYF. CDR3 in DNA: TGCGCCAGCAGGACCGGGACAGACTCTCCCGAGCAGTACTTC. This chain links TRBV5-1 with TRBJ2-4; TRBD1 matches at 7 bases. The DNA end is more similar to TRBJ2-7, so the J call may be wrong. The germline CDR1 and CDR2 sequences are SGHRS and YFSETQ. The CDR3 runs 14 residues.

This sequence joins TRBV7-2 and TRBJ2-2; D gene unclear. CDR1 SGHTA and CDR2 FQGNSA come from the germline V gene. Trimming cost V 2 bases and J 2 bases, with 12 bases left between them. The CDR3 runs 16 residues. The CDR3 here is CASSLFGGTNTGELFF. The CDR3 coding sequence is TGTGCCAGCAGCTTATTCGGCGGAACTAACACCGGGGAGCTGTTTTTT.

The chain joins TRBV19 to TRBJ2-7; D unresolved. Trimming cost V 2 bases and J 0 bases, with 14 bases left between them. Germline CDR1 and CDR2: LNHDA and SQIVND (reference sequence). The CDR3 runs to 16 residues. CDR3 protein: CASSISVVPGSYEQYF. The CDR3 region has the DNA TGTGCCAGTAGTATATCCGTCGTGCCAGGCTCCTACGAGCAGTACTTC.

This rearrangement joins TRBV28 to TRBJ1-5; the D is unclear. Trimming cost V 5 bases and J 3 bases, with 14 bases left between them. CDR1 and CDR2 (germline): MDHEN, SYDVKM. The CDR3 is made up of 15 amino acids. For the CDR3, the DNA is TGTGCCAGCAGTCCCACAAATATTGACAATCAGCCCCAGCATTTT. This encodes CASSPTNIDNQPQHF.

V and J are TRBV7-2 and TRBJ2-3; no clear D gene. Trimming shortened V by 5 bases and J by 3 bases, and 12 bases separated the two germline ends. The CDR3 sequence is 14 residues long. CDR1 and CDR2 from the germline V gene are SGHTA and FQGNSA. Written as DNA, the CDR3 is TGTGCCAGCAGCCCTGAGTCTGGTACAGATACGCAGTATTTT. It specifies CASSPESGTDTQYF. The whole variable domain, filled in from reference TRBV7-2 and TRBJ2-3, reads GAGVSQSPSNKVTEKGKDVELRCDPISGHTALYWYRQSLGQGLEFLIYFQGNSAPDKSGLPSDRFSAERTGGSVSTLTIQRTQQEDSAVYLCASSPESGTDTQYFGPGTRLTVL.

The rearrangement links TRBV4-1 to TRBJ1-2, with TRBD1 matching over 7 bases. The CDR3 contains 14 residues. V lost 2 bases, J lost 7 bases, and 7 bases stayed unmatched. Germline CDR1 and CDR2: MGHRA and YSYEKL. In DNA, the CDR3 is TGCGCCAGCAGCCAACGAGGGGGCTCGGTTGGCTACACCTTC. This gives the protein CASSQRGGSVGYTF.

In its sample, this clonotype was seen a few times. The gene calls are TRBV4-3 and TRBJ1-6, with D possibly TRBD1 on 5 matching bases. Trimming removed 1 base at V and 8 bases at J, with 12 bases between. Germline CDR1 and CDR2: LGHNA and YSLEER. The CDR3 has 15 amino acids. CDR3 in DNA: TGCGCCAGCAGCCAAGCGCGGGGCTCGGATTCACCCCTCCACTTT. This gives the protein CASSQARGSDSPLHF.

This chain joins TRBV29-1 and TRBJ2-6; D is unresolved. CDR3 size: 15 residues. The V gene lost 5 bases and the J gene lost 0 bases, with 11 bases spanning the gap. Germline lookup yields CDR1 SQVTM and CDR2 ANQGSEA. CDR3 in DNA: TGCAGCGTTTCTGGTAGTCGCTCTGGGGCCAACGTCCTGACTTTC. Amino acid sequence: CSVSGSRSGANVLTF.

This clonotype has a handful of counts. The chain combines TRBV12-3 or TRBV12-4 with TRBJ2-7, with TRBD1 as a possible D gene (5 bases). CDR3 length: 13 residues. V dropped 5 bases and J dropped 6 bases, with 14 bases sitting between them. CDR3 nucleotide sequence: TGTGCCAGCAGTAAAGGCAGGGTACTCGAGCAGTACTTC. Translating gives CASSKGRVLEQYF.

The gene calls are TRBV6-6 and TRBJ1-5; possible D gene TRBD1, 5 bases. CDR1 and CDR2 from the germline V gene are MNHNY and SVGAGI (reference sequence). Trimming cost V 7 bases and J 7 bases, with 11 bases left between them. The CDR3 consists of 12 residues. The CDR3 loop is CASTRVGQPQHF. DNA of the CDR3: TGTGCCAGCACCAGGGTAGGGCAGCCCCAGCATTTT.

This clonotype was recorded a few times. This chain links TRBV29-1 with TRBJ1-4; D not certain. The V gene lost 3 bases and the J gene lost 5 bases, with 13 bases spanning the gap. Germline V gene lookup returns CDR1 SQVTM and CDR2 ANQGSEA. The CDR3 runs 14 residues. The CDR3 DNA follows: TGCAGCGTTGATTTGGGCGCGGGAAATGAAAAACTGTTTTTT. The encoded protein is CSVDLGAGNEKLFF.

This clonotype was picked up a small number of times. The V call is TRBV28, the J call TRBJ2-1; D ambiguous. The germline CDR1 and CDR2 sequences are MDHEN and SYDVKM. This CDR3 has 13 amino acids. V lost 2 bases and J 13 bases, leaving 15 bases between the germline ends. The CDR3, as DNA: TGTGCCAGCAGTTTAGGAGCCCAAGAGACCCAGTTCTTC. Residues: CASSLGAQETQFF.

The chain employs TRBV29-1 and TRBJ2-5, with D possibly being TRBD1 (6 bases). Looked up from germline, CDR1 is SQVTM and CDR2 is ANQGSEA. The CDR3 totals 14 residues. With 6 bases removed from V and 0 bases from J, the gap between germline ends came to 14 bases. The CDR3 sequence is CSVRDTPHQETQYF. DNA of the CDR3: TGCAGCGTCCGGGACACCCCACACCAAGAGACCCAGTACTTC.

The V gene is TRBV20-1, the J gene TRBJ2-1; 8 nucleotides match TRBD2. Germline V CDR1 and CDR2: DFQATT, SNEGSKA (reference sequence). With 1 base clipped from V and 5 bases from J, the junction kept 7 bases outside the gene matches. This CDR3 spans 15 amino acids. The DNA for the CDR3 is TGCAGTGCTAGAGTCCCGGGACTAGGGAACAATGAGCAGTTCTTC. Translated: CSARVPGLGNNEQFF.

This chain joins TRBV4-3 and TRBJ1-6, with 7 bases matching TRBD1. This CDR3 comprises 15 residues. Germline CDR1 reads LGHNA; CDR2 reads YSLEER. V dropped 4 bases and J dropped 7; count of bases not matched to a gene: 7. The DNA of the CDR3 is TGCGCCAGCAGCCCCACGACAGGGAGAAATTCACCCCTCCACTTT. Translated: CASSPTTGRNSPLHF.

This rearrangement joins TRBV20-1 to TRBJ2-1; TRBD1 matches at 7 bases. The germline gives CDR1 DFQATT, CDR2 SNEGSKA (reference sequence). Trimming removed 7 bases from V and 7 bases from J; junction bases left unmatched: 13. This CDR3 has 14 amino acids. CDR3 coding DNA: TGCAGTGTAACGCGACAGGGTGATTGGAATGAGCAGTTCTTC. Protein: CSVTRQGDWNEQFF.

The chain employs TRBV3-1 and TRBJ2-1; weak D call: TRBD2 (7 bases). V lost 5 bases, J lost 8 bases, and 25 bases lay in between. The CDR3 covers 17 residues. The germline V gene has CDR1 LGHDT and CDR2 YNNKEL (reference sequence). CDR3 region: CASSYRGGGLRYHEQFF. DNA for the CDR3: TGTGCCAGCAGCTACAGAGGGGGGGGCCTGAGGTACCATGAGCAGTTCTTC.

The chain recombines TRBV29-1 with TRBJ2-3; no clear D. CDR1 is SQVTM, CDR2 ANQGSEA, per germline. V lost 4 bases to trimming and J lost 6 bases, with 11 bases between them. The CDR3 is made up of 12 amino acids. This CDR3 reads CSVGARRDTQYF. The DNA for the CDR3 is TGCAGCGTTGGGGCACGGCGGGATACGCAGTATTTT.

In this sample, this clonotype turned up a few times. The chain links TRBV6-2 or TRBV6-3 to TRBJ2-4; 8 nucleotides match TRBD1. Germline-derived CDR1 and CDR2 are MNHEY and SVGEGT. J was trimmed by 9 bases and V by 7 bases; bases with no gene match: 11. The CDR3 runs 14 residues. Here the CDR3 reads CASISLDREPIQYF. The CDR3 bases are TGTGCCAGCATTTCCTTGGACAGGGAGCCCATTCAGTACTTC.

V and J are TRBV19 and TRBJ2-5; weak D call: TRBD2 (5 bases). Trimming took 5 bases from V and 2 from J, leaving 9 bases between them. The CDR3 consists of 13 residues. Germline assignment: CDR1 LNHDA and CDR2 SQIVND (reference sequence). The CDR3 protein is CASSADWQETQYF. Written as DNA, the CDR3 is TGTGCCAGTAGTGCGGACTGGCAAGAGACCCAGTACTTC.

The chain is built from TRBV28 and TRBJ2-3; TRBD1 might be the D (6 bases). There are 13 residues in the CDR3. V was pared by 5 bases and J by 5 bases, with 11 bases between. Germline CDR1 MDHEN, CDR2 SYDVKM. The CDR3 DNA reads TGTGCCAGCAGTGCCCCGGACAGAGATACGCAGTATTTT. Encoded protein: CASSAPDRDTQYF.

This clonotype was detected only a few times. CDR3 sequence (DNA): TGCGCCAGCAGCCTGCGGGGAAGCGGTCAGCCCCAGCATTTT. This sequence encodes CASSLRGSGQPQHF. The chain links TRBV4-3 to TRBJ1-5; D unclear. Germline lookup yields CDR1 LGHNA and CDR2 YSLEER. The CDR3 covers 14 residues. Trimming pared 4 bases from V and 6 bases from J, leaving 13 bases between.

The V and J genes are TRBV4-1 and TRBJ2-7, with unresolved D. CDR1 MGHRA and CDR2 YSYEKL come from the germline V gene. The CDR3 is made up of 13 amino acids. V lost 3 bases, J lost 3 bases, and 9 bases lay in between. This chain's CDR3 is CASSHPTIYEQYF. The CDR3 coding sequence is TGCGCCAGCAGCCATCCAACGATCTACGAGCAGTACTTC.